The present entry profiles one T cell receptor (beta chain) with its context. Its target is unknown. CDR3 length equals 14 residues. Germline V lookup: CDR1 SNHLY, CDR2 FYNNEI. Trimming left V 7 bases short and J 1 base short, with 13 bases between. TCRdb keeps only in-frame clones here, not all; method: immunoSEQ multiplex PCR. This table holds 1 million to 1.3 million clones, around 82% found once. The source of the sample is a study of shared clonotypes between healthy human individuals. Regarding the study as a whole: Sampling was confined to blood; repertoires within tissues likely differ.

The gene calls are TRBV2 and TRBJ1-1; D is undetermined. Sequences were obtained from memory CD4+ T cells from PBMCs. Regarding subset: CD45RA-negative fraction. This TCR derives from a man aged 18 to 30 in good health. Some clones in this sample may be carry-over from other donors' samples. CDR3 coding DNA: TGTGCCAGCACCTACTGGTTCGGGAACACTGAAGCTTTCTTT. Encoded protein: CASTYWFGNTEAFF.